One and the same sample provided the 20 T cell receptor beta chains below, sequenced in a study of cytomegalovirus exposure and HLA in healthy donors (dated by TCRdb to the late 2010s). Libraries were prepared through the immunoSEQ multiplex PCR assay. The clones in this table, taken by TCRdb from immuneACCESS, are in-frame only. Not every clone is retained; where verified, under half of the shortfall comes from an unresolved V gene, and the cause of the rest is unknown. The sample contains 92,000 or so clones, roughly 97% of them found a single time. Clones ranked in the top ten supply 0.78% of the sample. Sequenced sample: PBMCs. The source is a man aged 18 to 35 in good health and CMV-seronegative.

The V call is TRBV29-1, the J call TRBJ2-4; D might be TRBD2 (5 bases). The CDR3 covers 13 residues. The germline V gene encodes CDR1 SQVTM and CDR2 ANQGSEA. Deletions cut 4 bases from V and 8 bases from J, with 15 bases between. The CDR3 protein is CSVGGGPLDIQYF. The CDR3 nucleotides are TGCAGCGTTGGCGGCGGGCCCCTGGACATTCAGTACTTC.

The chain has TRBV27 and TRBJ1-3, with no clear D. The CDR3 runs to 15 residues. The V gene's germline CDR1 is MNHEY and CDR2 SMNVEV (reference sequence). The ends were cut back, 2 bases at V and 2 bases at J, with 10 bases in the middle. The CDR3 protein is CASSLEGRPGNTIYF. The CDR3 nucleotides read TGTGCCAGCAGTTTAGAAGGGAGGCCTGGAAACACCATATATTTT.

This chain connects TRBV4-3 to TRBJ2-1, with TRBD2 matching over 10 bases. The CDR3 is made up of 17 amino acids. The trim removed 1 base at V and 2 bases at J, leaving 5 bases unmatched. CDR1 LGHNA and CDR2 YSLEER come from the germline V gene. The CDR3 sequence: CASSQGDSGRPYNEQFF. CDR3 nucleotides: TGCGCCAGCAGCCAAGGGGATAGCGGGAGGCCCTACAATGAGCAGTTCTTC.

This clone was recorded once. The chain has TRBV19 and TRBJ2-5; D ambiguous. CDR1 is LNHDA and CDR2 is SQIVND in the germline V gene (reference sequence). The CDR3 totals 14 residues. With 3 bases removed from V and 3 bases from J, the gap between germline ends came to 11 bases. The CDR3 DNA reads as TGTGCCAGTAGTATTGCGGAAACAAAAGAGACCCAGTACTTC. Translation: CASSIAETKETQYF.

This chain connects TRBV25-1 to TRBJ1-1, with 8 bases lining up with TRBD1. Germline values: CDR1 MGHDK, CDR2 SYGVNS. J gave up 0 bases and V 6 bases, and 0 bases lay outside the gene matches. The CDR3 is made up of 13 amino acids. The CDR3 sequence: CASRGQVNTEAFF. CDR3 sequence (DNA): TGTGCCAGCAGGGGACAGGTGAACACTGAAGCTTTCTTT.

The chain uses TRBV18 and TRBJ2-3; TRBD2 matches 8 bases. From germline, CDR1 is KGHSH and CDR2 LQKENI. The CDR3 is 19 amino acids. V was clipped by 3 bases and J by 3 bases; unmatched bases: 17. This chain's CDR3 is CASSPNGVAAGELTDTQYF. CDR3 DNA sequence: TGTGCCAGCTCACCCAACGGAGTTGCAGCGGGAGAGTTAACAGATACGCAGTATTTT.

The CDR3 coding sequence is TGTGCCAGCAGCGCCCGGACAGGGGCCTTTGATGGCTACACCTTC. Translation: CASSARTGAFDGYTF. This chain links TRBV9 with TRBJ1-2; 9 bases line up with TRBD1. Germline V lookup: CDR1 SGDLS, CDR2 YYNGEE. Trimming cost V 3 bases and J 6 bases; bases outside gene matches: 9. The CDR3 sequence is 15 residues long.

The rearrangement uses TRBV19 and TRBJ2-2, with 14 nucleotides matching TRBD2. Trimming removed 5 bases from V and 5 bases from J; junction bases left unmatched: 4. CDR1 and CDR2 from the germline V gene are LNHDA and SQIVND (reference sequence). The CDR3 sequence is 16 residues long. CDR3 coding DNA: TGTGCCAGTAGTCCTGGGACTAGCGGGAGTACCGGGGAGCTGTTTTTT. Protein sequence: CASSPGTSGSTGELFF.

The chain has TRBV30 and TRBJ2-5; 7 bases align to TRBD2. The length of the CDR3 is 14 residues. V was pared by 4 bases and J by 5 bases, with 10 bases of the junction left unmatched. Germline V gene lookup returns CDR1 GTSNPN and CDR2 SVGIG (reference sequence). The CDR3 bases are TGTGCCTGGAAGAGCGGCGGGAGAAGTGAGACCCAGTACTTC. Its protein product is CAWKSGGRSETQYF. Together with reference TRBV30 and TRBJ2-5, the CDR3 gives the full variable domain: SQTIHQWPATLVQPVGSPLSLECTVEGTSNPNLYWYRQAAGRGLQLLFYSVGIGQISSEVPQNLSASRPQDRQFILSSKKLLLSDSGFYLCAWKSGGRSETQYFGPGTRLLVL.

This sequence joins TRBV28 and TRBJ2-5; TRBD1 matches at 12 bases. V shed 5 bases, J shed 2 bases, and the junction held 3 bases outside the gene matches. The CDR3 runs to 15 residues. The germline gives CDR1 MDHEN, CDR2 SYDVKM. This CDR3 reads CASSGTGGLQETQYF. For the CDR3, the DNA is TGTGCCAGCAGTGGGACAGGGGGCCTACAAGAGACCCAGTACTTC.

V usage is TRBV7-2 and J usage is TRBJ2-5; D remains ambiguous. Per the germline V gene, CDR1 is SGHTA and CDR2 is FQGNSA. With 5 bases removed from V and 5 bases from J, the gap between germline ends came to 9 bases. The CDR3 totals 12 residues. The CDR3 sequence is CASSPQWETQYF. CDR3 DNA: TGTGCCAGCAGCCCGCAGTGGGAGACCCAGTACTTC.

The chain is built from TRBV21-1 and TRBJ2-7; the table's D gene call, TRBD2, was not cross checked with the DNA. TRBV21-1 is a documented pseudogene. The CDR3 consists of 18 residues. The CDR3 sequence is CASSIRRLAGTSFYEQYV. CDR3 bases: TGTGCCAGCAGCATCCGGAGACTAGCGGGAACATCCTTCTACGAGCAGTACGTC.

This chain uses TRBV7-6 with TRBJ2-5; 12 bases line up with TRBD2. Germline V gene sequence: CDR1 SGHVS, CDR2 FNYEAQ. The V segment lost 5 bases and the J segment 3 bases; nucleotides outside the gene matches: 7. There are 16 residues in the CDR3. The CDR3 bases are TGTGCCAGCAGCCCTCGACTAGCGGGAGTAAAAGAGACCCAGTACTTC. It yields the protein CASSPRLAGVKETQYF. Full variable domain (remainder filled in from reference TRBV7-6 and TRBJ2-5): GAGVSQSPRYKVTKRGQDVALRCDPISGHVSLYWYRQALGQGPEFLTYFNYEAQQDKSGLPNDRFSAERPEGSISTLTIQRTEQRDSAMYRCASSPRLAGVKETQYFGPGTRLLVL.

The V gene is TRBV4-1, the J gene TRBJ2-5, with TRBD2 as a possible D gene (6 bases). The germline V gene encodes CDR1 MGHRA and CDR2 YSYEKL. With 4 bases removed from V and 4 bases from J, the gap between germline ends came to 16 bases. The CDR3 covers 15 residues. CDR3 in DNA: TGCGCCAGCAGCCCTACTCGGGGGACCGGAGAGACCCAGTACTTC. Translating it yields CASSPTRGTGETQYF.

This chain connects TRBV6-5 to TRBJ2-1; 15 nucleotides align to TRBD2. CDR1 and CDR2 from the germline V gene are MNHEY and SVGAGI. Trimming at V came to 6 bases and at J to 7 bases, leaving 4 bases not matched to a gene. CDR3 size: 15 residues. CDR3 residues: CASSRGTSGRNEQFF. Here the CDR3 DNA reads TGTGCCAGCAGCCGGGGGACTAGCGGGAGGAATGAGCAGTTCTTC.

The chain combines TRBV19 with TRBJ1-3; TRBD1 matches 9 bases. The CDR3 extends over 16 amino acids. The germline V gene encodes CDR1 LNHDA and CDR2 SQIVND (reference sequence). Trimming cost V 4 bases and J 4 bases; bases outside gene matches: 8. CDR3 sequence (DNA): TGTGCCAGTAGTACCGGTGGGACAGGGACCGGAAACACCATATATTTT. Its translation is CASSTGGTGTGNTIYF.

V gene TRBV28 combines with J gene TRBJ1-2; a weak D match, TRBD1 (6 bases). This CDR3 has 14 residues. In germline, CDR1 is MDHEN, CDR2 SYDVKM. The V and J ends lost 5 bases and 4 bases respectively, with 14 bases between them. CDR3 region: CASSLPTGSYGYTF. CDR3 nucleotide sequence: TGTGCCAGCAGTCTCCCGACAGGAAGCTATGGCTACACCTTC.

The V call is TRBV4-1, the J call TRBJ1-1; TRBD1 matches at 9 bases. Germline V gene sequence: CDR1 MGHRA, CDR2 YSYEKL. The V gene end was trimmed by 0 bases and the J gene end by 6 bases; junction bases not matched to a gene: 14. The CDR3 has 18 amino acids. The CDR3 protein is CASSQELGTGPKRAEAFF. CDR3 in DNA: TGCGCCAGCAGCCAAGAGTTGGGGACAGGGCCAAAAAGGGCTGAAGCTTTCTTT.

The genes are TRBV30 and TRBJ2-5; 11 bases line up with TRBD2. This CDR3 spans 16 amino acids. Germline CDR1 and CDR2: GTSNPN and SVGIG (reference sequence). With V trimmed by 0 bases and J by 5 bases, 8 bases remained unmatched. The CDR3 is CAWSVGGSSGRETQYF. CDR3 sequence (DNA): TGTGCCTGGAGTGTAGGCGGTTCTAGCGGGAGGGAGACCCAGTACTTC.

The chain recombines TRBV6-5 with TRBJ1-1, with 8 bases fitting TRBD1. This CDR3 is built from 14 residues. Germline V lookup: CDR1 MNHEY, CDR2 SVGAGI. V was pared by 8 bases and J by 1 base, with 6 bases of the junction left unmatched. Written as DNA, the CDR3 is TGTGCCAGCTATAAAGACAGGGGGAACACTGAAGCTTTCTTT. Its translation is CASYKDRGNTEAFF.